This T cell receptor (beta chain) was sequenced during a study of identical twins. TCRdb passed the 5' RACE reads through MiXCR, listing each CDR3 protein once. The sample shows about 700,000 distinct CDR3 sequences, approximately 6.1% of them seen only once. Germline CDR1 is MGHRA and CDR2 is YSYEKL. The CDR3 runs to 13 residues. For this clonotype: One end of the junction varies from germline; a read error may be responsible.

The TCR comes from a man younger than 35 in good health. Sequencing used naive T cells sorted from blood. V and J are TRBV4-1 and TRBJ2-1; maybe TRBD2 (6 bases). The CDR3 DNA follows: TGCGCCAGCAGCCAAGCGGGAGCAGTAGAGAGGGTCTTC. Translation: CASSQAGAVERVF.